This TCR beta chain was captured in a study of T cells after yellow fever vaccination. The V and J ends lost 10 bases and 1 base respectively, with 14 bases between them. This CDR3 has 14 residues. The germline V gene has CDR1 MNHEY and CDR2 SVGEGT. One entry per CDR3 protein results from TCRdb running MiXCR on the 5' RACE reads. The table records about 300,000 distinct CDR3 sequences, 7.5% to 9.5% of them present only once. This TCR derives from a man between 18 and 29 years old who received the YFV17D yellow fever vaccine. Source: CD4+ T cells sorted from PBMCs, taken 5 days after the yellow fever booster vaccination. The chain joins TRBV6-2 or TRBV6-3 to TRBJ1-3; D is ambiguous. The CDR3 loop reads CAIRRDRSGNTIYF. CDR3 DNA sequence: TGTGCCATCAGGAGGGATCGGTCTGGAAACACCATATATTTT.